Listed below are T cell receptor beta chains from one sample, sequenced in a study of T-cell memory formation after mild COVID-19. TCRdb passed the 5' RACE reads through MiXCR, listing each CDR3 protein once. The sample holds roughly 310,000 distinct CDR3 sequences, about a sixth seen once. Material: PBMCs or a T cell subset sorted from them (not recorded which). These TCRs come from a man between 18 and 35 years old who had mild COVID-19 (a few samples of this study predate the infection). Cell type and time point are not known. CDR3s include the opening cysteine and the closing phenylalanine or tryptophan. D genes are given only for firm matches. The size of a clone is reported for some rows only, either as once, few or many, or as a class for expanded clones.

>TRBJ2-2|.|TRBV4-2|.
CASSQDGDIGTGELFF
TGTGCCAGCAGCCAAGATGGCGACATAGGCACCGGGGAGCTGTTTTTT
>TRBJ2-3|.|TRBV20-1|TRBD2
CSASGGASGELDTQYF
TGCAGTGCTTCAGGTGGGGCTAGCGGGGAGCTGGATACGCAGTATTTT
>TRBJ1-6|few|TRBV6-5|.
CASSQQPPGSSYNSPLHF
TGTGCCAGCAGCCAGCAACCCCCAGGGAGCTCCTATAATTCACCCCTCCACTTT
>TRBJ2-7|.|TRBV10-3|TRBD1
CAISQGQGAYEQYF
TGTGCCATCAGCCAAGGACAGGGAGCCTACGAGCAGTACTTC
>TRBJ2-3|.|TRBV7-3|.
CASSLGPGDSQYF
TGTGCCAGCAGCTTAGGACCAGGGGATTCGCAGTATTTT
>TRBJ2-3|few|TRBV10-3|.
CAIKGGGGPNTDTQYF
TGTGCCATCAAGGGCGGTGGGGGACCAAACACAGATACGCAGTATTTT
>TRBJ1-4|.|TRBV28|.
CASYPGREGEKLFF
TGTGCCAGCTACCCGGGCAGGGAAGGAGAAAAACTGTTTTTT
>TRBJ2-1|.|TRBV4-1|.
CASSQASGPSSYNEQFF
TGCGCCAGCAGCCAGGCCTCCGGGCCCAGCTCCTACAATGAGCAGTTCTTC
>TRBJ1-6|.|TRBV5-1|.
CASSLEGHEASPLHF
TGCGCCAGCAGCTTGGAGGGACACGAAGCTTCACCCCTCCACTTT
>TRBJ1-4|.|TRBV20-1|TRBD1
CSAARDRGMELFF
TGCAGTGCTGCCCGGGACAGGGGGATGGAACTGTTTTTT
>TRBJ2-3|few|TRBV10-3|.
CAISESIGSGGTDTQYF
TGTGCCATCAGTGAGTCGATTGGTTCTGGGGGCACAGATACGCAGTATTTT
>TRBJ1-1|.|TRBV5-1|TRBD1
CASSLAGQGLGAFF
TGCGCCAGCAGCTTGGCGGGACAGGGACTAGGTGCTTTCTTT
>TRBJ2-1|.|TRBV12-3/TRBV12-4|.
CASSDWTEQFF
TGTGCCAGCAGTGACTGGACAGAGCAGTTCTTC
>TRBJ2-1|few|TRBV5-1|TRBD1
CASSWTGNEQFF
TGCGCCAGCAGCTGGACAGGGAATGAGCAGTTCTTC
>TRBJ2-2|few|TRBV29-1|.
CSVGDTGELFF
TGCAGCGTGGGGGACACCGGGGAGCTGTTTTTT
>TRBJ2-3|.|TRBV7-2|TRBD2
CASSQTSGGTQYF
TGTGCCAGCAGCCAGACTAGCGGGGGGACGCAGTATTTT
>TRBJ2-5|few|TRBV4-2|.
CASSQGQQGLETQYF
TGTGCCAGCAGCCAAGGTCAGCAAGGGTTAGAGACCCAGTACTTC
>TRBJ2-2|.|TRBV4-2|.
CASSQDPLQNTGELFF
TGTGCCAGCAGCCAAGACCCACTCCAGAACACCGGGGAGCTGTTTTTT
>TRBJ1-2|few|TRBV20-1|.
CSAPSRPVGKVNGYTF
TGCAGTGCGCCCTCTCGCCCGGTGGGGAAGGTAAATGGCTACACCTTC
>TRBJ2-7|many|TRBV4-2|TRBD2
CASSQITGTSGYEQYF
TGTGCCAGCAGCCAAATCACCGGGACTAGCGGCTACGAGCAGTACTTC
>TRBJ2-1|.|TRBV7-8|TRBD2
CASSLEGGGARVNEQFF
TGTGCCAGCAGCTTAGAAGGCGGGGGGGCCAGAGTTAATGAGCAGTTCTTC
>TRBJ2-1|few|TRBV20-1|.
CSAARDTYANEQFF
TGCAGTGCTGCCCGGGACACCTACGCCAATGAGCAGTTCTTC
>TRBJ2-2|.|TRBV7-2|.
CASCPYSGYTGELFF
TGTGCCAGCTGCCCTTATAGCGGCTACACCGGGGAGCTGTTTTTT
>TRBJ2-3|few|TRBV7-8|TRBD2
CASSLVRGVGADTQYF
TGTGCCAGCAGCTTAGTGCGGGGGGTAGGAGCAGATACGCAGTATTTT
>TRBJ1-1|few|TRBV20-1|.
CSVLDSLGGVSAFF
TGCAGTGTCCTCGACAGCCTTGGCGGTGTTTCGGCTTTCTTT
>TRBJ2-5|few|TRBV2|.
CASRTDSGTQYF
TGTGCCAGCCGAACGGACTCAGGGACCCAGTACTTC
>TRBJ2-5|.|TRBV6-1|TRBD1
CASSLRTGDETQYF
TGTGCCAGCAGTCTCCGGACAGGGGACGAGACCCAGTACTTC